This TCR beta chain was sequenced in a study of radiotherapy plus CTLA-4 blockade in lung cancer. Study-level background: Disease control was achieved by about 29% of patients, and objective responses by 15% to 20%. Whole-study findings and limits: Response was reportedly best predicted by early blood T cell clone dynamics, with interferon-beta.

Remarks on this clone: Its cognate antigen is unknown.

With 1 base removed from V and 4 bases from J, the gap between germline ends came to 22 bases. Germline lookup yields CDR1 SQVTM and CDR2 ANQGSEA. This CDR3 comprises 17 residues. Repertoires were generated with immunoSEQ multiplex PCR, while TCRdb's copy carries only in-frame clones and drops some. This table has around 86,000 clones, around 86% appearing once. The clonotype comes from a human donor with non-small cell lung cancer who had stable disease on radiotherapy plus ipilimumab. The chain couples TRBV29-1 to TRBJ1-2; D gene uncertain. The specimen was peripheral blood, collected from a patient treated with radiotherapy plus ipilimumab. CDR3 loop: CSVEGDWVPLSGYGYTF. The CDR3 region has the DNA TGCAGCGTTGAAGGAGACTGGGTCCCTCTATCCGGCTATGGCTACACCTTC. The full variable domain, completed using reference TRBV29-1 and TRBJ1-2, is SAVISQKPSRDICQRGTSLTIQCQVDSQVTMMFWYRQQPGQSLTLIATANQGSEATYESGFVIDKFPISRPNLTFSTLTVSNMSPEDSSIYLCSVEGDWVPLSGYGYTFGSGTRLTVV.